The clone carrying this T cell receptor beta chain was counted once. These data belong to a study of blood T cells in healthy people across ages. Study at large: Template switching recovered approximately one barcoded beta molecule for every two T cells.

The CDR3 runs 14 residues. V lost 7 bases to trimming and J lost 13 bases, with 23 bases between them. Per the germline V gene, CDR1 is MGHDK and CDR2 is SYGVNS. Each sample gave at least 6.5 million isolated PBMCs. For the second PCR, which ran for about 6 to 11 cycles, a sample-barcoded 5' primer and a J-beta primer mix were used. Via MiXCR, TCRdb re-called the 5' RACE reads, giving one row per CDR3 protein. Among about a million distinct CDR3 sequences listed, 48% were seen once. The source of this sequence is a man aged 25-45 years in good health. The rearrangement uses TRBV25-1 and TRBJ2-1; possible D gene TRBD1, 6 bases. Sequenced sample: blood. CDR3: CASTRHGTKETQFF. The CDR3, as DNA: TGTGCCAGCACTAGACACGGGACAAAAGAGACCCAGTTCTTC.